This TCR beta chain emerged from a study of T-cell memory formation after mild COVID-19. Study-wide results and limits: Certain responding clones were present in pre-infection memory, suggesting participation of cross-reactive memory. CD4+ contracting clones were found mainly in CM and EM, and CD8+ ones in EMRA. From day 15 to 85, contracting clones were balanced between CD4 and CD8, whereas later expanders leaned toward CD4+.

TCRdb called the 5' RACE reads again in MiXCR, with one record for every CDR3 protein. Here the sample spans 300,000 to 400,000 distinct CDR3 sequences, 28% being singletons. CDR3 length: 12 amino acids. Trimming took 6 bases from V and 8 from J, leaving 13 bases between them. Germline CDR1 LGHNA, CDR2 YNFKEQ. Comment on this clonotype: The antigen is unknown.

The sequence was obtained from an adult woman who had mild COVID-19 (a few samples of this study predate the infection). Cell type and time point are not known. Sequencing was carried out using PBMCs or a T cell subset sorted from them (not recorded which). This chain connects TRBV4-2 to TRBJ1-2; D is ambiguous. Here the CDR3 DNA reads TGTGCCAGCAGTGAATTGATGAGAGGCTACACCTTC. As protein: CASSELMRGYTF.